What follows is one T cell receptor beta chain and its context. This sample is drawn from a study of T cell responses to AZD1222 COVID-19 vaccine. The CDR3 length is 15 residues. Germline lookup yields CDR1 SGHRS and CDR2 YFSETQ. V was shortened by 0 bases and J by 2 bases, with 11 bases between the two germline ends. Assay: immunoSEQ multiplex PCR; the TCRdb copy retains only in-frame clones and omits some. The sample includes approximately 130,000 clones, nearly 90% of them seen just once. This clonotype was sampled from an adult who received the AZD1222 COVID-19 vaccine. The chain carries TRBV5-1 and TRBJ1-2; no clear D gene. Source: peripheral blood, taken 28 days after the second AZD1222 dose. The DNA for the CDR3 is TGCGCCAGCAGCTTGGAAGGAAGGCCAAACTATGGCTACACCTTC. The encoded protein is CASSLEGRPNYGYTF.